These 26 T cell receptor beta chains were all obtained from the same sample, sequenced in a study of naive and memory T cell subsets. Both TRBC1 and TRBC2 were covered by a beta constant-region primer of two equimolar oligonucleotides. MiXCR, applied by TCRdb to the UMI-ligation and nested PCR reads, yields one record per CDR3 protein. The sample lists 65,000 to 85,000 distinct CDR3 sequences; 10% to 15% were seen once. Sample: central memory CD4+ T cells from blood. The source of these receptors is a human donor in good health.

Here the CDR3 reads CAIKGAGSRYEQYF. The CDR3 DNA reads TGTGCCATCAAGGGGGCGGGATCTCGCTACGAGCAGTACTTC. V usage is TRBV10-3 and J usage is TRBJ2-7; maybe TRBD1 (7 bases). Germline V CDR1 and CDR2: ENHRY, SYGVKD. Between the trimmed V and J ends, which lost 7 bases and 3 bases, there was a span of 16 bases. This CDR3 has 14 residues.

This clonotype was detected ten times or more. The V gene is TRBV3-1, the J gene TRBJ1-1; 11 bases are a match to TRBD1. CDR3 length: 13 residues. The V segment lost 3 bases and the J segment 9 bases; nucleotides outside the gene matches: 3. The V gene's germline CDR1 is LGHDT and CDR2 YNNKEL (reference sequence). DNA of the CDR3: TGTGCCAGCAGCCAGTGGGACAGGGGGAAAGCTTTCTTT. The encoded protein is CASSQWDRGKAFF.

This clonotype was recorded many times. The CDR3 loop is CSASNIGGLSYEQYF. As DNA, the CDR3 is TGCAGTGCTAGTAATATCGGGGGCCTCTCCTACGAGCAGTACTTC. The chain carries TRBV20-1 and TRBJ2-7; D possibly matches TRBD1 or TRBD2 (6 bases each). V was trimmed by 3 bases and J by 0 bases, leaving 15 bases between them. This CDR3 region has 15 residues. Germline CDR1 is DFQATT and CDR2 is SNEGSKA (reference sequence).

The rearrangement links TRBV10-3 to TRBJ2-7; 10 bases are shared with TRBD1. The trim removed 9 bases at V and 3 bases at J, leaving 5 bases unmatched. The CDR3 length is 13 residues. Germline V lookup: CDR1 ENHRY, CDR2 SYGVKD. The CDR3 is CAMAGTGDYEQYF. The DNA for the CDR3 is TGTGCCATGGCAGGGACAGGGGACTACGAGCAGTACTTC.

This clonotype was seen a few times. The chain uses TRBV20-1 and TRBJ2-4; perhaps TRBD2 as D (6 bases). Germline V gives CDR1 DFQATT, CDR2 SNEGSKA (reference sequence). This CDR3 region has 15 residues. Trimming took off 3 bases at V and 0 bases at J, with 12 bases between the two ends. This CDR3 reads CSARFRELAKNIQYF. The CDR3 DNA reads TGCAGTGCTAGGTTCCGGGAGCTAGCCAAAAACATTCAGTACTTC.

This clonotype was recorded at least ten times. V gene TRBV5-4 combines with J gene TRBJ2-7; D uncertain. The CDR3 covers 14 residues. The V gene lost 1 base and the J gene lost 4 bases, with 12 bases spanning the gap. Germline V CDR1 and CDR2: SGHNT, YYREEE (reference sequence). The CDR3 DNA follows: TGTGCCAGCAGCTTGAATCAAATTGGGTACGAGCAGTACTTC. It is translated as CASSLNQIGYEQYF.

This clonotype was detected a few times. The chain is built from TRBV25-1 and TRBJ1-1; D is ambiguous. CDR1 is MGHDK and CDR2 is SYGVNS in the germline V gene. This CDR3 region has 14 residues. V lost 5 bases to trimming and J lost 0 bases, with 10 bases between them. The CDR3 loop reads CASSPQILNTEAFF. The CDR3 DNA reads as TGTGCCAGCAGTCCACAGATTCTGAACACTGAAGCTTTCTTT. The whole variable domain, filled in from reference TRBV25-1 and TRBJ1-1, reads EADIYQTPRYLVIGTGKKITLECSQTMGHDKMYWYQQDPGMELHLIHYSYGVNSTEKGDLSSESTVSRIRTEHFPLTLESARPSHTSQYLCASSPQILNTEAFFGQGTRLTVV.

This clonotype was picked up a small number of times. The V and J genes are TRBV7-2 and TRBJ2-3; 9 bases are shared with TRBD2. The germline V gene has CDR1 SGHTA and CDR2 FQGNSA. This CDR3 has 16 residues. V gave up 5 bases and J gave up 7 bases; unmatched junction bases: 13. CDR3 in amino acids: CASSPTAASGINTQYF. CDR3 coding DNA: TGTGCCAGCAGCCCCACTGCCGCTAGCGGGATTAATACGCAGTATTTT.

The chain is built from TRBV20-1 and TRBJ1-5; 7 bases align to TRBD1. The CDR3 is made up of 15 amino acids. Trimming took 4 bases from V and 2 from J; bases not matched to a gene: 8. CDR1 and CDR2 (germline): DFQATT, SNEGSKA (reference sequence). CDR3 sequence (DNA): TGCAGTGCTATCCGACAGGGTTTGGGCAATCAGCCCCAGCATTTT. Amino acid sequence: CSAIRQGLGNQPQHF.

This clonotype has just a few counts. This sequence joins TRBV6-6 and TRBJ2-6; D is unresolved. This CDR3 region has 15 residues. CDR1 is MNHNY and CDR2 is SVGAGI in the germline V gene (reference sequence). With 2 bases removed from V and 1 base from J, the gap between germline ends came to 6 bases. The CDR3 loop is CASSYDLSGANVLTF. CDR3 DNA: TGTGCCAGCAGTTACGATCTTTCTGGGGCCAACGTCCTGACTTTC.

CDR3: CASSPPTSTSGELFF. CDR3 sequence (DNA): TGTGCCAGCAGTCCCCCGACTAGTACGTCCGGGGAGCTGTTTTTT. The genes are TRBV28 and TRBJ2-2; D is possibly TRBD2 (6 bases). In germline, CDR1 is MDHEN, CDR2 SYDVKM. Trimming took 5 bases from V and 6 from J, leaving 16 bases between them. CDR3 size: 15 residues.

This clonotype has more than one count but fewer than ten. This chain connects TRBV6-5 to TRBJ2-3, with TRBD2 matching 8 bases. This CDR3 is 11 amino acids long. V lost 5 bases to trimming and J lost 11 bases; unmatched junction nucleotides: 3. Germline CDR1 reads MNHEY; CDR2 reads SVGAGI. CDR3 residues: CASSSGSKQYF. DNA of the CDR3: TGTGCCAGCAGTAGCGGGAGTAAGCAGTATTTT.

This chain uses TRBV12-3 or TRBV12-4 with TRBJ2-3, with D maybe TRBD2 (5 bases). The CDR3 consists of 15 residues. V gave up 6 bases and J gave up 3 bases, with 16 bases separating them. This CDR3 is CASRPRSGKTDTQYF. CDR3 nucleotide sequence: TGTGCCAGCAGACCCCGGTCGGGGAAAACAGATACGCAGTATTTT.

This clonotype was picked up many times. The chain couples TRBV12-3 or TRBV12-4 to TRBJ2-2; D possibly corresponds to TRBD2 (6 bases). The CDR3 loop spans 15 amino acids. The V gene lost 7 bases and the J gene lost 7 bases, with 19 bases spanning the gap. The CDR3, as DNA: TGTGCCAGCACCCCTGGGGGAGGAGAGGTCGGGGAGCTGTTTTTT. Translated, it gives CASTPGGGEVGELFF.

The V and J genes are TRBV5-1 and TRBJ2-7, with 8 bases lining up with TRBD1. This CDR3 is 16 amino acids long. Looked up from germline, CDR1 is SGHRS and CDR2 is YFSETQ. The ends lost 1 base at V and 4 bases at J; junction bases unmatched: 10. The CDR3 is CASSLSGQALVYEQYF. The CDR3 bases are TGCGCCAGCAGCTTGTCGGGACAGGCCCTCGTTTACGAGCAGTACTTC. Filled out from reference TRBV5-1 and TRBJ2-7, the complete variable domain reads KAGVTQTPRYLIKTRGQQVTLSCSPISGHRSVSWYQQTPGQGLQFLFEYFSETQRNKGNFPGRFSGRQFSNSRSEMNVSTLELGDSALYLCASSLSGQALVYEQYFGPGTRLTVT.

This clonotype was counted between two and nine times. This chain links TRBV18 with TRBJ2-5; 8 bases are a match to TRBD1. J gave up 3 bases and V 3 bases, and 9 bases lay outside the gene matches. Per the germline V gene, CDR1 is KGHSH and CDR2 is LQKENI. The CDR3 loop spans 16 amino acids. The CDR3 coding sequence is TGTGCCAGCTCACCCCGGACAGGGCTTACAGAAGAGACCCAGTACTTC. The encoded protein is CASSPRTGLTEETQYF.

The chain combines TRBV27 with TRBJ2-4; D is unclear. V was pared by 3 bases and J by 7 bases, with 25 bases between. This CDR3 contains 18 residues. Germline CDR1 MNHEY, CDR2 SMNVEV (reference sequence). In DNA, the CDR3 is TGTGCCAGCAGTTTCTCACGTGGGCGACCCATGACGGGTAACATTCAGTACTTC. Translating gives CASSFSRGRPMTGNIQYF.

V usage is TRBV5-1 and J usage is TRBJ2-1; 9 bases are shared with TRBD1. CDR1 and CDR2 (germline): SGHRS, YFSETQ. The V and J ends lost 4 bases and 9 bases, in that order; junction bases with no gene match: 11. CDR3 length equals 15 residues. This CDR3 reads CASSPTGTGYGEQFF. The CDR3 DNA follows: TGCGCCAGCAGCCCCACCGGGACAGGGTATGGTGAGCAGTTCTTC.

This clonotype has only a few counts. CDR3 DNA sequence: TGCAGTGCTAGAGTTACTAGCGGGTACCAAGAGACCCAGTACTTC. It is translated as CSARVTSGYQETQYF. The genes are TRBV20-1 and TRBJ2-5; 9 bases match TRBD2. The CDR3 runs 15 residues. V trimming: 1 base; J trimming: 0 bases; junction bases outside the gene matches: 3. Germline values: CDR1 DFQATT, CDR2 SNEGSKA (reference sequence).

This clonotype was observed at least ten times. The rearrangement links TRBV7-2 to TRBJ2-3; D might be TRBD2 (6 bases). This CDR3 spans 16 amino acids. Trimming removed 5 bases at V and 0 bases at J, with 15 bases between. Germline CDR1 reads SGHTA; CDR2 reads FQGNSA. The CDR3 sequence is CASSPTSSVSTDTQYF. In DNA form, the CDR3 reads TGTGCCAGCAGCCCGACTAGTTCTGTAAGCACAGATACGCAGTATTTT. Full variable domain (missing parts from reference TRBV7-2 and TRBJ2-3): GAGVSQSPSNKVTEKGKDVELRCDPISGHTALYWYRQSLGQGLEFLIYFQGNSAPDKSGLPSDRFSAERTGGSVSTLTIQRTQQEDSAVYLCASSPTSSVSTDTQYFGPGTRLTVL.

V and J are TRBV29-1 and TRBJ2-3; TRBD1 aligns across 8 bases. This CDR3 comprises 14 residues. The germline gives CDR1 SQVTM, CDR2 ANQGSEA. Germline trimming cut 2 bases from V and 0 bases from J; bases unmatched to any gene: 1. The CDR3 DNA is TGCAGCGTTGAACGGGACAGGAGCACAGATACGCAGTATTTT. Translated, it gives CSVERDRSTDTQYF.

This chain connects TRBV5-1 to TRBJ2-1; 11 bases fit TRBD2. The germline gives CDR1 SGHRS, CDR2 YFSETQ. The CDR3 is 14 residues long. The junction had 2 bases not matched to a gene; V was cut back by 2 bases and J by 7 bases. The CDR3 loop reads CASSLLAGENEQFF. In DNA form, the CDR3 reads TGCGCCAGCAGCTTACTAGCGGGGGAAAATGAGCAGTTCTTC. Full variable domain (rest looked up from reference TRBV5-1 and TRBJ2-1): KAGVTQTPRYLIKTRGQQVTLSCSPISGHRSVSWYQQTPGQGLQFLFEYFSETQRNKGNFPGRFSGRQFSNSRSEMNVSTLELGDSALYLCASSLLAGENEQFFGPGTRLTVL.

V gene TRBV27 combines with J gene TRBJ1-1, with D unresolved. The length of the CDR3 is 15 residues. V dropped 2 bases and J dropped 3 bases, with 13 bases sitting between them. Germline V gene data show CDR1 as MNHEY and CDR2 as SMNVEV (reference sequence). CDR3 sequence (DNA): TGTGCCAGCAGTTTAGGATCCGGACCCTACACTGAAGCTTTCTTT. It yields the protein CASSLGSGPYTEAFF.

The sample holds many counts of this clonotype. The CDR3 bases are TGTGCCAGCAGCGTCGGGACTTTAAACACCGGGGAGCTGTTTTTT. Amino acids: CASSVGTLNTGELFF. The chain combines TRBV11-2 with TRBJ2-2, with D possibly TRBD2 on 6 matching bases. V was clipped by 5 bases and J by 2 bases, with 12 bases between them. The germline V gene has CDR1 SGHAT and CDR2 FQNNGV. The CDR3 sequence is 15 residues long. Complete variable domain (other parts from reference TRBV11-2 and TRBJ2-2): EAGVAQSPRYKIIEKRQSVAFWCNPISGHATLYWYQQILGQGPKLLIQFQNNGVVDDSQLPKDRFSAERLKGVDSTLKIQPAKLEDSAVYLCASSVGTLNTGELFFGEGSRLTVL.

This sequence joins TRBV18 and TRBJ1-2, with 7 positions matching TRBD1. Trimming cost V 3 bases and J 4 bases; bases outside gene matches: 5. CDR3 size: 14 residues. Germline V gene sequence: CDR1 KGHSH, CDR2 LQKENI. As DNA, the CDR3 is TGTGCCAGCTCACCGCTGACAGGGAGCTATGGCTACACCTTC. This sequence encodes CASSPLTGSYGYTF. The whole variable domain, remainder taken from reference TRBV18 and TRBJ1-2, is NAGVMQNPRHLVRRRGQEARLRCSPMKGHSHVYWYRQLPEEGLKFMVYLQKENIIDESGMPKERFSAEFPKEGPSILRIQQVVRGDSAAYFCASSPLTGSYGYTFGSGTRLTVV.

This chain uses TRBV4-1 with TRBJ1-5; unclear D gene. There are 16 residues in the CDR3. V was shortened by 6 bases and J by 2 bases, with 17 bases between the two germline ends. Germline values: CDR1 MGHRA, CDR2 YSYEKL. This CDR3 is CASRDLGIAGNQPQHF. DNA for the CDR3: TGCGCCAGCAGGGACTTAGGTATAGCAGGCAATCAGCCCCAGCATTTT.